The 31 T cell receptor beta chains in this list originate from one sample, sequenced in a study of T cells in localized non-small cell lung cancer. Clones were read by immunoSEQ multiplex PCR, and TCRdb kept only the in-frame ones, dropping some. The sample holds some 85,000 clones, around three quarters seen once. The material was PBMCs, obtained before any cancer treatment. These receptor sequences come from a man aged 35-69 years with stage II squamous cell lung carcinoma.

CDR3 amino acids: CASSPRQTYEQYF. DNA for the CDR3: TGTGCCAGCAGCCCCAGACAGACCTACGAGCAGTACTTC. The genes are TRBV7-2 and TRBJ2-7; TRBD1 might be the D (5 bases). Per germline, CDR1 SGHTA and CDR2 FQGNSA. Trimming left V 5 bases short and J 2 bases short, with 10 bases between. The length of the CDR3 is 13 residues.

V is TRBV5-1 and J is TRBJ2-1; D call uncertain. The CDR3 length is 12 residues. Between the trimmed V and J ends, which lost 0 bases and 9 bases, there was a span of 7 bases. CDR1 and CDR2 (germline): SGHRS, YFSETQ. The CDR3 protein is CASSLGYGEQFF. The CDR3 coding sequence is TGCGCCAGCAGCTTGGGGTATGGTGAGCAGTTCTTC.

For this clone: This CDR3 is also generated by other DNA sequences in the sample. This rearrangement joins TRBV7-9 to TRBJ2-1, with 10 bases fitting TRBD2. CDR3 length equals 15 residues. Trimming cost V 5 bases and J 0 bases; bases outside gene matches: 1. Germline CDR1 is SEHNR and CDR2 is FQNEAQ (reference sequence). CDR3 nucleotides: TGTGCCAGCAGCCCTAGCGGGAGCTCCTACAATGAGCAGTTCTTC. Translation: CASSPSGSSYNEQFF. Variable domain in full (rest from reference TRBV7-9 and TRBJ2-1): DTGVSQNPRHKITKRGQNVTFRCDPISEHNRLYWYRQTLGQGPEFLTYFQNEAQLEKSRLLSDRFSAERPKGSFSTLEIQRTEQGDSAMYLCASSPSGSSYNEQFFGPGTRLTVL.

DNA of the CDR3: TGTGCCAGCAGCTCCGCCCCGGATACGCAGTATTTT. Amino acid sequence: CASSSAPDTQYF. The chain carries TRBV13 and TRBJ2-3; D remains ambiguous. The CDR3 consists of 12 residues. V was trimmed by 4 bases and J by 6 bases, leaving 8 bases between them. Germline V CDR1 and CDR2: PRHDT, FYEKMQ (reference sequence).

The CDR3, as DNA: TGTGCCAGCAGTTACATCACGACAGGCACGAACACTGAAGCTTTCTTT. Its protein is CASSYITTGTNTEAFF. V is TRBV6-5 and J is TRBJ1-1; perhaps TRBD1 as D (6 bases). The germline V and J ends were trimmed by 2 bases and 1 base, with 14 bases remaining between them. The CDR3 length is 16 residues. Germline CDR1 MNHEY, CDR2 SVGAGI.

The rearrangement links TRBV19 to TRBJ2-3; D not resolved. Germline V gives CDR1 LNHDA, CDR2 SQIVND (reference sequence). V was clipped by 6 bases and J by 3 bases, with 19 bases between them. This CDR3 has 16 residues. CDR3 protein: CASRSTLMGATDTQYF. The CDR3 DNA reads TGTGCCAGTAGGTCAACATTGATGGGCGCGACAGATACGCAGTATTTT.

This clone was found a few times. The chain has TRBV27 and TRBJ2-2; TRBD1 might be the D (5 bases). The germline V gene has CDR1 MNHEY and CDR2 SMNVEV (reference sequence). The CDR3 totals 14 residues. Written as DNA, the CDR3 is TGTGTTTATAAGGCAGGGCCAAAGGTCGGGGAGCTGTTTTTT. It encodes CVYKAGPKVGELFF.

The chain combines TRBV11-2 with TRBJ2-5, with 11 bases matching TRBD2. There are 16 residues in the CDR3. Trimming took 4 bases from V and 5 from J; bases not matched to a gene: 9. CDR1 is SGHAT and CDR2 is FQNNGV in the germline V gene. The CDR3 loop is CASSSTPGLAAETQYF. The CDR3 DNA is TGTGCCAGCAGCTCTACACCGGGACTAGCGGCGGAGACCCAGTACTTC.

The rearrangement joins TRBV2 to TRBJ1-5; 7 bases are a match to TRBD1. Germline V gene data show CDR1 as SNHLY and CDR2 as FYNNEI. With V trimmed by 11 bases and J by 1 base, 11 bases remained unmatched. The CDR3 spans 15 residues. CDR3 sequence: CAGSRQGLSNQPQHF. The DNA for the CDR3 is TGTGCCGGCTCTCGACAGGGATTAAGCAATCAGCCCCAGCATTTT.

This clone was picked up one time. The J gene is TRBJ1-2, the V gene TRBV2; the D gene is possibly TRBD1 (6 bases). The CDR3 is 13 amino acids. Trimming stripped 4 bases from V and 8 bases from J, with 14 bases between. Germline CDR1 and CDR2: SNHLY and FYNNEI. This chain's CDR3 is CASSGAGQGGYTF. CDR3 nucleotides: TGTGCCAGCAGTGGGGCTGGGCAGGGGGGCTACACCTTC.

The CDR3: CASSQDRGGADTQYF. CDR3 nucleotide sequence: TGTGCCAGCAGCCAAGATCGGGGGGGCGCAGATACGCAGTATTTT. The chain combines TRBV4-2 with TRBJ2-3; 8 bases are a match to TRBD2. Germline assignment: CDR1 LGHNA and CDR2 YNFKEQ. V shed 0 bases and J 4 bases; nucleotides not matched to a gene: 3. This CDR3 comprises 15 residues.

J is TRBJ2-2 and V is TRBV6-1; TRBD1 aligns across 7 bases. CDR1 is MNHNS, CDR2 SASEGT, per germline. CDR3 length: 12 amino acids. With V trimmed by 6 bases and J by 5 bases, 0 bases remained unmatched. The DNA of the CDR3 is TGTGCCAGCAGGACAGGGACCGGGGAGCTGTTTTTT. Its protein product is CASRTGTGELFF.

The CDR3 sequence is CASSLVPGAAYEQYF. The CDR3 nucleotides are TGCGCCAGCAGCTTGGTTCCAGGGGCGGCCTACGAGCAGTACTTC. This chain links TRBV5-1 with TRBJ2-7; D is perhaps TRBD1 (6 bases). V was trimmed by 0 bases and J by 2 bases, leaving 12 bases between them. In germline, CDR1 is SGHRS, CDR2 YFSETQ. This CDR3 region has 15 residues.

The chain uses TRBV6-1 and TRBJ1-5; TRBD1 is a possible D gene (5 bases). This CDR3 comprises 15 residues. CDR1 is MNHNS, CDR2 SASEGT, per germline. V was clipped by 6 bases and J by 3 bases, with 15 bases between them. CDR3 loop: CASSVSGQNNQPQHF. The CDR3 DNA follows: TGTGCCAGCAGCGTCTCGGGGCAGAACAATCAGCCCCAGCATTTT.

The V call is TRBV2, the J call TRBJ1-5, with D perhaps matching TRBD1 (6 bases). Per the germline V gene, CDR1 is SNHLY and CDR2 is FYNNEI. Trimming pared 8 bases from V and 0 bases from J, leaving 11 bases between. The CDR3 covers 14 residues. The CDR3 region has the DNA TGTGCCAGCGAAAAGGACAGTAGCAATCAGCCCCAGCATTTT. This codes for CASEKDSSNQPQHF.

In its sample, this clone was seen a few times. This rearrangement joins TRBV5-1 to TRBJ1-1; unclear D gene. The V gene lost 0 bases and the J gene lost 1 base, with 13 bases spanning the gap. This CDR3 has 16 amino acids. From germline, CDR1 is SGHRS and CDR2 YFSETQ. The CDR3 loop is CASSLAVGHPNTEAFF. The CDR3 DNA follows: TGCGCCAGCAGCTTGGCCGTGGGTCACCCGAACACTGAAGCTTTCTTT.

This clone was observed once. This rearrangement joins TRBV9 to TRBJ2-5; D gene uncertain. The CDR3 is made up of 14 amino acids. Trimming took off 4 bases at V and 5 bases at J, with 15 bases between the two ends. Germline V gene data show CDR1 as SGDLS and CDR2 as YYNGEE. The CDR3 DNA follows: TGTGCCAGCAGCTTTGGCCCCGGCTGGGAGACCCAGTACTTC. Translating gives CASSFGPGWETQYF.

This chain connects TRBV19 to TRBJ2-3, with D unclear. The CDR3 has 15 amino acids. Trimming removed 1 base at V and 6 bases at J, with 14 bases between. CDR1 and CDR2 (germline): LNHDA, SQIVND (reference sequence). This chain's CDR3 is CASSIGVPGTDTQYF. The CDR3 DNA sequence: TGTGCCAGTAGTATAGGTGTGCCGGGTACGGATACGCAGTATTTT. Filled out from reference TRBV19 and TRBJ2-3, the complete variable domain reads DGGITQSPKYLFRKEGQNVTLSCEQNLNHDAMYWYRQDPGQGLRLIYYSQIVNDFQKGDIAEGYSVSREKKESFPLTVTSAQKNPTAFYLCASSIGVPGTDTQYFGPGTRLTVL.

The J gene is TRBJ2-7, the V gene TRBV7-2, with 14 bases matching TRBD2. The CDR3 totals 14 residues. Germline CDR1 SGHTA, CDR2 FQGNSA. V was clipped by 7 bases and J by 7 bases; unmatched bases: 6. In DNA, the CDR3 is TGTGCCAGCACCTCGGGACTAGCGGGAGTTGAGCAGTACTTC. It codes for CASTSGLAGVEQYF.

The CDR3 protein is CASSLVWGSSDGYTF. The DNA of the CDR3 is TGTGCCAGCAGCTTGGTATGGGGGTCATCGGATGGCTACACCTTC. The chain couples TRBV5-4 to TRBJ1-2; D is possibly TRBD1 (5 bases). Looked up from germline, CDR1 is SGHNT and CDR2 is YYREEE (reference sequence). The CDR3 runs to 15 residues. V was shortened by 0 bases and J by 6 bases, with 15 bases between the two germline ends. Full variable domain (remainder filled in from reference TRBV5-4 and TRBJ1-2): ETGVTQSPTHLIKTRGQQVTLRCSSQSGHNTVSWYQQALGQGPQFIFQYYREEENGRGNFPPRFSGLQFPNYSSELNVNALELDDSALYLCASSLVWGSSDGYTFGSGTRLTVV.

The CDR3: CASRRASSYEQYF. Here the CDR3 DNA reads TGTGCCAGCAGAAGGGCGAGCTCCTACGAGCAGTACTTC. V is TRBV7-6 and J is TRBJ2-7; D gene ambiguous. Per germline, CDR1 SGHVS and CDR2 FNYEAQ. The CDR3 has 13 amino acids. Trimming took 6 bases from V and 0 from J, leaving 9 bases between them.

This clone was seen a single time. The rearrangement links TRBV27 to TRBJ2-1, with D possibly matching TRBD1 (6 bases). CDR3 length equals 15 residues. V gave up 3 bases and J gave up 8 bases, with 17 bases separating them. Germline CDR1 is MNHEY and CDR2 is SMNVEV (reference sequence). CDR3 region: CASSLYPLGTHEQFF. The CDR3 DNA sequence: TGTGCCAGCAGTTTGTATCCCCTGGGGACACATGAGCAGTTCTTC.

CDR3 sequence (DNA): TGCGCCAGCAGCGAGGGTCTCGTCGATTCACCCCTCCACTTT. Its protein is CASSEGLVDSPLHF. The chain carries TRBV5-1 and TRBJ1-6; D unresolved. Germline V gives CDR1 SGHRS, CDR2 YFSETQ. V gave up 4 bases and J gave up 8 bases, with 13 bases separating them. This CDR3 region has 14 residues.

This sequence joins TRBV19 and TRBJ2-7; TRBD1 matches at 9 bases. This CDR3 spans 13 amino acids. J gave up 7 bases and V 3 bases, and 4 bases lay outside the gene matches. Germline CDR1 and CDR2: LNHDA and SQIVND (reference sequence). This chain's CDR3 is CASSIGTGFEQYF. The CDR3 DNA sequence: TGTGCCAGTAGTATTGGGACAGGGTTTGAGCAGTACTTC.

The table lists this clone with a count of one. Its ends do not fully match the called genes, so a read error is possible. Written as DNA, the CDR3 is TGCGCCAGCAGCCAAGTGCCGGGACCTCCAGTATCCTACGAGCAGTACTTC. It is translated as CASSQVPGPPVSYEQYF. The chain combines TRBV5-4 with TRBJ2-7, with D perhaps given as TRBD1 or TRBD2 (5 bases each). The V gene's germline CDR1 is SGHNT and CDR2 YYREEE (reference sequence). CDR3 length: 17 amino acids.

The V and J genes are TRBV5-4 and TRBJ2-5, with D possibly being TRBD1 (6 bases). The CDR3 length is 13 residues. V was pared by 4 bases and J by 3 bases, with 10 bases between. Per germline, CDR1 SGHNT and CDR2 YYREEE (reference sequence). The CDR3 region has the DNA TGTGCCAGCAGCATGGACAGAGAAGAGACCCAGTACTTC. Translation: CASSMDREETQYF.

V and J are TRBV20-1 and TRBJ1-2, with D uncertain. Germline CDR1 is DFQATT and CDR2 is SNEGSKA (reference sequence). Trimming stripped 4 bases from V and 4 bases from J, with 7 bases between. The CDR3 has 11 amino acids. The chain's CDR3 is CSATDGYGYTF. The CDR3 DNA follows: TGCAGTGCTACAGATGGCTATGGCTACACCTTC.

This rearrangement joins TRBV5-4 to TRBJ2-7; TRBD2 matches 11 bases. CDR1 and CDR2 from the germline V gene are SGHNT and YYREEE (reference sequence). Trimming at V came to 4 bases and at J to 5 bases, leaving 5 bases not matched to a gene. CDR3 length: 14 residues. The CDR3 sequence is CASSVTSGADEQYF. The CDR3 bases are TGTGCCAGCAGCGTGACTAGCGGGGCGGACGAGCAGTACTTC.

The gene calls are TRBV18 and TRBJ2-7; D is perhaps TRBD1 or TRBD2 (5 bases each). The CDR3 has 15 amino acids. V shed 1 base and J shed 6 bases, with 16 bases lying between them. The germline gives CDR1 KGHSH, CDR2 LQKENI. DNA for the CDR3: TGTGCCAGCTCACCACTTACGGGGCGAGGTGGCGAGCAGTACTTC. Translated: CASSPLTGRGGEQYF.

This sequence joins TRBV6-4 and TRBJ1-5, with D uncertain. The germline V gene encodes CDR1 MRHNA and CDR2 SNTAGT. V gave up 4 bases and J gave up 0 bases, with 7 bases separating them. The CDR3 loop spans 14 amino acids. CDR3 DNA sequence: TGTGCCAGCAGTGCCTCGTATAGCAATCAGCCCCAGCATTTT. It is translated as CASSASYSNQPQHF.

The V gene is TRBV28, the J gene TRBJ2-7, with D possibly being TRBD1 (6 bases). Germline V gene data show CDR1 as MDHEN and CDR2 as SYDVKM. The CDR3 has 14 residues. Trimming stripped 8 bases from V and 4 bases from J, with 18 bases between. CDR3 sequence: CASYSGQGIYEQYF. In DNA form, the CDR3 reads TGTGCCAGCTACTCAGGGCAGGGGATATACGAGCAGTACTTC.